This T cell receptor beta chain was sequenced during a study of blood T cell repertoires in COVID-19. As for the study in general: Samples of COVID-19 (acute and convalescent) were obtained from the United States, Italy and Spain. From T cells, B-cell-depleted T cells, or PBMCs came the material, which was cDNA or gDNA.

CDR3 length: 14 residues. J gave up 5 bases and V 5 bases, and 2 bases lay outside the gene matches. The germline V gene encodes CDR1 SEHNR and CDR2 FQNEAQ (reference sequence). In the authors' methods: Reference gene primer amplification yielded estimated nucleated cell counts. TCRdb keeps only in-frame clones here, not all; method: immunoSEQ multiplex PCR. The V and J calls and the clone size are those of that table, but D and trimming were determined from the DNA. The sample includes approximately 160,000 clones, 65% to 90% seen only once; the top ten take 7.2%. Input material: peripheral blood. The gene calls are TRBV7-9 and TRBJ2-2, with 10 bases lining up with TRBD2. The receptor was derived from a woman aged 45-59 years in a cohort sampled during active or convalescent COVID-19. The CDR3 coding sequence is TGTGCCAGCAGCCTACTAGCGGGGACCGGGGAGCTGTTTTTT. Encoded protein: CASSLLAGTGELFF.